The entry that follows covers one T cell receptor beta chain sequence. Participants were aged roughly 18 to 90 years, lived in under 30 US areas, and enrolled virtually. Participants' own reports of clinical history determined their cohort assignment. These data originate in a study of blood T cell repertoires in COVID-19. Study overall: Sources were T cells, B-cell-depleted T cells, or PBMCs; the material itself was cDNA or gDNA.

Assay used: immunoSEQ multiplex PCR; TCRdb lists only in-frame clones, some missing. The data contain about 150,000 clones, approximately 90% of them seen just once; the ten biggest clones take up approximately 4.3%. Sequenced input: PBMCs or T cells enriched from blood (not recorded which). This receptor was identified in a woman in her 40s who had been exposed to COVID-19.

This CDR3 reads CASSLADRRNNQPQHF. The CDR3 DNA is TGTGCCAGCAGCTTAGCGGACAGGCGGAACAATCAGCCCCAGCATTTT. The gene calls are TRBV7-2 and TRBJ1-5, with 7 bases that match TRBD1. The CDR3 runs 16 residues. The germline gives CDR1 SGHTA, CDR2 FQGNSA. The junction had 5 bases not matched to a gene; V was cut back by 0 bases and J by 3 bases.